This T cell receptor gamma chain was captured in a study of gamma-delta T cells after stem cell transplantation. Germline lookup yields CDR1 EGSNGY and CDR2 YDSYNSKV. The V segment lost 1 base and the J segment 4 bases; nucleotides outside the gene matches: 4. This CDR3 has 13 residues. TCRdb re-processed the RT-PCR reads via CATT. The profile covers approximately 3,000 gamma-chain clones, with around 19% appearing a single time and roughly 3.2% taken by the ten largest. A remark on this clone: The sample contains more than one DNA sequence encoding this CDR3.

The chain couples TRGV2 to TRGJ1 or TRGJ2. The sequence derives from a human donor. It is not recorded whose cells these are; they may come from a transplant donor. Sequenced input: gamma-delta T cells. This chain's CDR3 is CATWDGRYYKKLF. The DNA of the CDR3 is TGTGCCACCTGGGACGGCCGCTATTATAAGAAACTCTTT.